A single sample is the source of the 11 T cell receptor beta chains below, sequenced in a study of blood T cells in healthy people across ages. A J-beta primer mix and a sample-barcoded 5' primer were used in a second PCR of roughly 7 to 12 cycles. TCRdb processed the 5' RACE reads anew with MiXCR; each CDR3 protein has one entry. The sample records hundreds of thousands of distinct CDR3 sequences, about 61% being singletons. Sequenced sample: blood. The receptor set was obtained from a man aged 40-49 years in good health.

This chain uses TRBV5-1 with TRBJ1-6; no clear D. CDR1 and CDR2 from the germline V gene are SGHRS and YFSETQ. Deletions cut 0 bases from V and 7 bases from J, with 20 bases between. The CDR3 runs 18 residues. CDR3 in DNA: TGCGCCAGCAGCTTGGGTGCAAACTCGGGAATCCAGAATTCACCCCTCCACTTT. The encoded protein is CASSLGANSGIQNSPLHF.

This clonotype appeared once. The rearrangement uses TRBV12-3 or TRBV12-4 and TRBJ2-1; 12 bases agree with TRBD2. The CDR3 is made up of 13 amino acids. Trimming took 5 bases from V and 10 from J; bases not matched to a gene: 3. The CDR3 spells CASSIGLAGEQFF. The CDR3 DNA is TGTGCCAGCAGTATCGGACTAGCGGGGGAGCAGTTCTTC.

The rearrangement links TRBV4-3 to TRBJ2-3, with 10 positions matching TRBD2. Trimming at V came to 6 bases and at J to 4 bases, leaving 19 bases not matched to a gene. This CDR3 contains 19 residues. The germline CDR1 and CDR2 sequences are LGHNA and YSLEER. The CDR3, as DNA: TGCGCCAGCAGTCCATCCAGAGCCGTAGCGGGAGGTTGGGCAGATACGCAGTATTTT. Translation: CASSPSRAVAGGWADTQYF.

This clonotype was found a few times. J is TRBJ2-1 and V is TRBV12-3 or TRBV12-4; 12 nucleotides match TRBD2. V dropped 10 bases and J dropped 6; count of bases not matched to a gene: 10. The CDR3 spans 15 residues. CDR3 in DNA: TGTGCCACTTGGTTTGGACTAGCGGGAATCAATGAGCAGTTCTTC. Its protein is CATWFGLAGINEQFF.

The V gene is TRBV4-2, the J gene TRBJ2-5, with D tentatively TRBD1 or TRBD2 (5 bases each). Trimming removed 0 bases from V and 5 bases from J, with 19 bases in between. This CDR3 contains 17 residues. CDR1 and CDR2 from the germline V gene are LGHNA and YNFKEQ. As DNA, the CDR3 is TGTGCCAGCAGCCAAGATCGCGGGCAGGGCGGTGTGGAGACCCAGTACTTC. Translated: CASSQDRGQGGVETQYF.

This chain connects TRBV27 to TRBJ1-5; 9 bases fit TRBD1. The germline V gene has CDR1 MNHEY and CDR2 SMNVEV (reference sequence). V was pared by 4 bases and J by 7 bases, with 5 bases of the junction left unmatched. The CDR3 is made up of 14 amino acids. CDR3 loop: CASSSGQGQQPQHF. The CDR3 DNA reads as TGTGCCAGCAGTTCGGGACAGGGCCAACAGCCCCAGCATTTT.

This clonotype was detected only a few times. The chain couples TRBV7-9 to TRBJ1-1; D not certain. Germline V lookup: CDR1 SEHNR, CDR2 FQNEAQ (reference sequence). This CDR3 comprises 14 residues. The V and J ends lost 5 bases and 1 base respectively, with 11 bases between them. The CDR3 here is CASSPWTENTEAFF. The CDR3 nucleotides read TGTGCCAGCAGCCCCTGGACGGAGAACACTGAAGCTTTCTTT.

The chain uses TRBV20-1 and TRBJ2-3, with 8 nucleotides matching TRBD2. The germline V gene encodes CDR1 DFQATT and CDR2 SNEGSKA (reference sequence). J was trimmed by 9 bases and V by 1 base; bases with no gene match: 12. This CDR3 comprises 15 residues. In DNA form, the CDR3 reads TGCAGTGCTAGAGGTGGTGGTAGCGGGAAGGGCACGCAGTATTTT. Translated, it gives CSARGGGSGKGTQYF.

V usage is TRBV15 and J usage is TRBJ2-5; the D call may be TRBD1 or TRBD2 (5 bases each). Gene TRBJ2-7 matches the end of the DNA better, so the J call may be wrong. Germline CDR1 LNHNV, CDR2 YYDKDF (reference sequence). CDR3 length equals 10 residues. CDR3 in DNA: TGTGCCACCGGGGGAAACGAGCAGTACTTC. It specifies CATGGNEQYF.

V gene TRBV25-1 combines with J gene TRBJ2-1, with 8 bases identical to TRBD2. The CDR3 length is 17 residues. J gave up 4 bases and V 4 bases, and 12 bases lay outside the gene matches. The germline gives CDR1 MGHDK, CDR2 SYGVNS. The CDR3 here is CASSGEPSGSEYNEQFF. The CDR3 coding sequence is TGTGCCAGCAGTGGCGAGCCAAGCGGGAGTGAGTACAATGAGCAGTTCTTC.

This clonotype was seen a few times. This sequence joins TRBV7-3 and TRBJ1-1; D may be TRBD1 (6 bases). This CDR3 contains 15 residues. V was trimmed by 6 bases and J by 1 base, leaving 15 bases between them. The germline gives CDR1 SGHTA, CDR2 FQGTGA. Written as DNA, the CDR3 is TGTGCCAGCAGTCGGACAGACACACCGAACACTGAAGCTTTCTTT. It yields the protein CASSRTDTPNTEAFF. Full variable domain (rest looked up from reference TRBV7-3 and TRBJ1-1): GAGVSQTPSNKVTEKGKYVELRCDPISGHTALYWYRQSLGQGPEFLIYFQGTGAADDSGLPNDRFFAVRPEGSVSTLKIQRTERGDSAVYLCASSRTDTPNTEAFFGQGTRLTVV.